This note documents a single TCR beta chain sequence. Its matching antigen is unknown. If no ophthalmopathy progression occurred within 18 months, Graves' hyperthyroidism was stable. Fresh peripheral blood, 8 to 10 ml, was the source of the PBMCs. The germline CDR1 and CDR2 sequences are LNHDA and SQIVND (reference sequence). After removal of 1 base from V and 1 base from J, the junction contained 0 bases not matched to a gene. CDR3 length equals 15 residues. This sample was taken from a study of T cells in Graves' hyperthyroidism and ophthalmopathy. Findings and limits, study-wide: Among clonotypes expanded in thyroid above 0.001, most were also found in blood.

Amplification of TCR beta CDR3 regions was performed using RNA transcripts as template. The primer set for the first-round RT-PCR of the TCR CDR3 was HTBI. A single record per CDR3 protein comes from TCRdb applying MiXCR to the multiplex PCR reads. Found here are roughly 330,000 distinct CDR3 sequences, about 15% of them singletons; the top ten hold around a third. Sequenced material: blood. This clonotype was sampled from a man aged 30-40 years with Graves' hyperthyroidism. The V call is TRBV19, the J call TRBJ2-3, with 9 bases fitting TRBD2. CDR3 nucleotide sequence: TGTGCCAGTAGTATAGTAGCGGGAGGCACAGATACGCAGTATTTT. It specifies CASSIVAGGTDTQYF.